This T cell receptor (beta chain) appears in the sequencing data of a study of blood T cell repertoires in COVID-19. Study context: Acute and convalescent COVID-19 specimens originated in the United States, Italy and Spain. The cDNA or gDNA used as material had been derived from T cells, B-cell-depleted T cells, or PBMCs.

Original handling: How many nucleated cells were present was estimated from reference gene primer amplification. The repertoire was sequenced with immunoSEQ multiplex PCR; TCRdb's copy has only in-frame clones and lacks some. D and trimming come from the DNA, and the V and J calls and clone size come from that table. Of roughly 150,000 clones in the sample, roughly 86% were seen once. The CDR3 has 16 amino acids. The germline V gene encodes CDR1 MNHEY and CDR2 SVGAGI. The V segment lost 1 base and the J segment 7 bases; nucleotides outside the gene matches: 5. The receptor was derived from a human donor with acute or convalescent COVID-19. The donor label of this sample is uncertain. The chain couples TRBV6-5 to TRBJ1-6; 9 bases are shared with TRBD1. Sample: peripheral blood. The CDR3 nucleotides are TGTGCCAGCAGTTACTATGGGACAGGGCCGAATTCACCCCTCCACTTT. Encoded protein: CASSYYGTGPNSPLHF.